One sample yielded the 23 T cell receptor beta chains listed below, sequenced in a study of vaccination and CD4 T cells after COVID-19 (dated by TCRdb to 2022 to 2024). Read against the paper, the sample's treatment or condition label means: approximately 9-day PBMC culture with coronavirus spike peptide pools or control peptides (ViraFEST assay). CD4+ T cells from unexposed donors were collected before the COVID-19 pandemic (2011-2018). Their cognate antigens are unknown. Libraries came from PCR. Reads for this sample came from an Illumina iSeq 100. DNA from cultured CD4+ T cells underwent TCR sequencing with the Oncomine TCR Beta short-read assay at the Johns Hopkins FTIC core. TCRdb reran the public reads through fastp at Q25 and MiXCR, keeping productive beta chains. Each CDR3 protein appears once, grouped with its most common genes and DNA. This sample has 5,500 to 8,500 distinct CDR3 sequences in its table, and roughly 34% of those were observed once. The ten largest clones add up to over 20% of the sample.

Sequences were obtained from CD4+ T cells from blood, cultured in vitro. Receptor source: a human donor in good health.

This chain connects TRBV6-1 to TRBJ2-7; TRBD1 matches 7 bases. The germline V gene encodes CDR1 MNHNS and CDR2 SASEGT. V was clipped by 5 bases and J by 6 bases; unmatched bases: 7. This CDR3 has 13 amino acids. The CDR3 protein is CASSHPTGLEQYF. The DNA for the CDR3 is TGTGCCAGCAGTCATCCGACAGGGCTCGAGCAGTACTTC.

The CDR3 DNA reads TGTGCCAGCAGCCCCAAAGGACAGCTTAATGAAAAACTGTTTTTT. Amino acid sequence: CASSPKGQLNEKLFF. The chain recombines TRBV7-9 with TRBJ1-4, with D possibly matching TRBD1 (6 bases). The germline V gene has CDR1 SEHNR and CDR2 FQNEAQ (reference sequence). Trimming took off 5 bases at V and 4 bases at J, with 14 bases between the two ends. The CDR3 spans 15 residues.

This chain joins TRBV5-3 and TRBJ1-1, with D maybe TRBD1 (6 bases). TRBV5-3 is an ORF; its function is uncertain. The germline V and J ends were trimmed by 2 bases and 3 bases, with 23 bases remaining between them. This CDR3 has 18 amino acids. The CDR3, as DNA: TGTGCCAGAAGCTTAACATTCCAACCGGGACACTACGACACTGAAGCTTTCTTT. Protein sequence: CARSLTFQPGHYDTEAFF.

J is TRBJ2-1 and V is TRBV7-2; 7 bases agree with TRBD1. Trimming cost V 0 bases and J 11 bases; bases outside gene matches: 4. The CDR3 runs to 13 residues. Germline CDR1 and CDR2: SGHTA and FQGNSA. The CDR3 loop reads CASSLARGNQQFF. Here the CDR3 DNA reads TGTGCCAGCAGCTTAGCCAGGGGGAATCAGCAGTTCTTC.

This chain joins TRBV7-9 and TRBJ1-2; TRBD1 might be the D (5 bases). V was pared by 8 bases and J by 3 bases, with 10 bases between. The CDR3 is 12 amino acids. Germline assignment: CDR1 SEHNR and CDR2 FQNEAQ (reference sequence). CDR3 protein: CASGGVDYGYTF. CDR3 nucleotide sequence: TGTGCCAGCGGAGGGGTTGACTATGGCTACACCTTC.

The chain is built from TRBV5-1 and TRBJ1-2; D unresolved. CDR1 is SGHRS and CDR2 is YFSETQ in the germline V gene. This CDR3 region has 13 residues. V was cut by 4 bases and J by 1 base, with 8 bases left in between. CDR3 nucleotide sequence: TGCGCCAGCAGCCCCGCCGGTAACTATGGCTACACCTTC. It is translated as CASSPAGNYGYTF.

This clonotype turned up a few times. V is TRBV10-2 and J is TRBJ1-2; perhaps TRBD1 as D (6 bases). This CDR3 has 13 amino acids. CDR1 WSHSY and CDR2 SAAADI come from the germline V gene. The germline V and J ends were trimmed by 8 bases and 3 bases, with 13 bases remaining between them. CDR3 in amino acids: CASRDNSYYGYTF. CDR3 bases: TGCGCCAGCCGGGACAATTCTTACTATGGCTACACCTTC.

This sequence joins TRBV5-1 and TRBJ2-6; D may be TRBD1 (6 bases). Germline V gives CDR1 SGHRS, CDR2 YFSETQ. V was cut by 0 bases and J by 4 bases, with 17 bases left in between. The CDR3 has 18 amino acids. CDR3 sequence (DNA): TGCGCCAGCAGCTTGGACAGGGCCCAACTGACCGGGGCCAACGTCCTGACTTTC. It encodes CASSLDRAQLTGANVLTF.

This chain links TRBV6-1 with TRBJ2-5; a possible D gene is TRBD1 (6 bases). Trimming removed 6 bases from V and 4 bases from J, with 6 bases in between. The CDR3 runs to 11 residues. The V gene's germline CDR1 is MNHNS and CDR2 SASEGT. CDR3 DNA: TGTGCCAGCAGCAGGGGAGAGACCCAGTACTTC. Translated, it gives CASSRGETQYF.

The rearrangement joins TRBV7-8 to TRBJ1-3; D is uncertain. Germline V lookup: CDR1 SGHVS, CDR2 FQNEAQ. The CDR3 length is 16 residues. Trimming removed 5 bases from V and 6 bases from J, with 20 bases in between. The CDR3 nucleotides are TGTGCCAGCAGCCCTACCGAGGCCGAAGGGCAAAACACCATATATTTT. Residues: CASSPTEAEGQNTIYF.

J is TRBJ1-1 and V is TRBV11-1; TRBD1 matches at 8 bases. Trimming at V came to 4 bases and at J to 4 bases, leaving 5 bases not matched to a gene. This CDR3 has 14 amino acids. CDR1 is SGHAT, CDR2 FQDESV, per germline (reference sequence). The CDR3 loop is CASSSLQGGTEAFF. CDR3 DNA: TGTGCCAGCAGCTCCCTACAGGGGGGCACTGAAGCTTTCTTT.

This clonotype showed up just a few times. This chain joins TRBV7-2 and TRBJ2-1, with 7 bases aligning to TRBD2. This CDR3 is 15 amino acids long. Losses at the gene ends were 7 bases for V and 4 bases for J; bases not matched to a gene: 10. Germline V gene sequence: CDR1 SGHTA, CDR2 FQGNSA. The CDR3 loop reads CASTPGNGGYNEQFF. The DNA for the CDR3 is TGTGCCAGCACCCCTGGAAACGGGGGGTACAATGAGCAGTTCTTC. Variable domain in full (rest from reference TRBV7-2 and TRBJ2-1): GAGVSQSPSNKVTEKGKDVELRCDPISGHTALYWYRQSLGQGLEFLIYFQGNSAPDKSGLPSDRFSAERTGGSVSTLTIQRTQQEDSAVYLCASTPGNGGYNEQFFGPGTRLTVL.

The chain links TRBV20-1 to TRBJ1-6; 8 bases line up with TRBD1. CDR3 size: 16 residues. V lost 3 bases and J lost 0; bases outside the gene matches: 4. The germline gives CDR1 DFQATT, CDR2 SNEGSKA (reference sequence). The CDR3 loop reads CSASGDRSSYNSPLHF. CDR3 sequence (DNA): TGCAGTGCTAGTGGGGACAGGAGCTCCTATAATTCACCCCTCCACTTT.

This clonotype has just a few counts. The V call is TRBV7-2, the J call TRBJ2-5; 11 bases fit TRBD2. Per the germline V gene, CDR1 is SGHTA and CDR2 is FQGNSA. The V gene end was trimmed by 6 bases and the J gene end by 5 bases; junction bases not matched to a gene: 5. CDR3 length: 14 residues. CDR3 loop: CASRVAGGRETQYF. DNA of the CDR3: TGTGCCAGCAGAGTAGCGGGGGGGCGGGAGACCCAGTACTTC. The variable domain in full, with the rest retrieved from reference TRBV7-2 and TRBJ2-5, is GAGVSQSPSNKVTEKGKDVELRCDPISGHTALYWYRQSLGQGLEFLIYFQGNSAPDKSGLPSDRFSAERTGGSVSTLTIQRTQQEDSAVYLCASRVAGGRETQYFGPGTRLLVL.

This clonotype was counted a few times. The rearrangement joins TRBV6-4 to TRBJ1-3, with a possible D match to TRBD1 (6 bases). Trimming shortened V by 11 bases and J by 1 base, and 24 bases separated the two germline ends. In germline, CDR1 is MRHNA, CDR2 SNTAGT. CDR3 length: 17 residues. The CDR3 here is CARNRDPNEPSGNTIYF. CDR3 DNA sequence: TGTGCCCGGAACAGGGACCCGAACGAGCCATCTGGAAACACCATATATTTT.

The chain uses TRBV18 and TRBJ1-2; weak D call: TRBD1 (6 bases). In germline, CDR1 is KGHSH, CDR2 LQKENI. Between the trimmed V and J ends, which lost 1 base and 5 bases, there was a span of 8 bases. The CDR3 loop spans 13 amino acids. The DNA for the CDR3 is TGTGCCAGCTCACCACAGGGGGATTATGGCTACACCTTC. Amino acids: CASSPQGDYGYTF.

The V gene is TRBV11-2, the J gene TRBJ1-1; 8 bases map to TRBD1. Trimming cost V 8 bases and J 1 base; bases outside gene matches: 9. The CDR3 length is 15 residues. Per the germline V gene, CDR1 is SGHAT and CDR2 is FQNNGV. The CDR3, as DNA: TGTGCCAGCGGACCAATACAGGGGGGGAACACTGAAGCTTTCTTT. Protein sequence: CASGPIQGGNTEAFF.

This clonotype has more than one count but fewer than ten. The V gene is TRBV7-3, the J gene TRBJ2-2; TRBD2 matches at 7 bases. The germline gives CDR1 SGHTA, CDR2 FQGTGA. This CDR3 comprises 15 residues. V lost 5 bases to trimming and J lost 1 base; unmatched junction nucleotides: 4. This chain's CDR3 is CASSPSGGNTGELFF. The CDR3 DNA reads TGTGCCAGCAGCCCCTCGGGGGGGAACACCGGGGAGCTGTTTTTT.

The chain combines TRBV20-1 with TRBJ1-6; maybe TRBD1 (5 bases). V shed 6 bases and J shed 4 bases, with 16 bases lying between them. Germline CDR1 DFQATT, CDR2 SNEGSKA (reference sequence). The CDR3 is 15 residues long. CDR3 loop: CSAGARGAYNSPLHF. Here the CDR3 DNA reads TGCAGTGCAGGAGCCCGGGGCGCATATAATTCACCCCTCCACTTT.

Within the sample, this clonotype is medium-sized (0.01 to 0.1%). This chain uses TRBV15 with TRBJ1-1; D perhaps matches TRBD1 (6 bases). Germline values: CDR1 LNHNV, CDR2 YYDKDF (reference sequence). V lost 1 base, J lost 5 bases, and 14 bases lay in between. The CDR3 is 15 amino acids. In DNA form, the CDR3 reads TGTGCCACCAGCAGAGTAGGGGGGGCGCGAACTGAAGCTTTCTTT. This sequence encodes CATSRVGGARTEAFF.

This sequence joins TRBV9 and TRBJ1-5, with 10 bases identical to TRBD1. There are 15 residues in the CDR3. Trimming took 3 bases from V and 6 from J; bases not matched to a gene: 6. CDR1 is SGDLS, CDR2 YYNGEE, per germline. The CDR3 DNA reads TGTGCCAGCAGCGCCTCGACAGGGGGCATTCAGCCCCAGCATTTT. Protein: CASSASTGGIQPQHF.

This clonotype was found a few times. The rearrangement joins TRBV5-4 to TRBJ1-2; D may be TRBD1 (6 bases). The CDR3 is 14 amino acids. The ends were cut back, 1 base at V and 4 bases at J, with 11 bases in the middle. CDR1 is SGHNT, CDR2 YYREEE, per germline (reference sequence). CDR3 sequence (DNA): TGTGCCAGCAGCTTGATGCCAGGGGCCTATGGCTACACCTTC. Its translation: CASSLMPGAYGYTF.

This chain links TRBV6-4 with TRBJ1-2; D uncertain. Germline V gives CDR1 MRHNA, CDR2 SNTAGT. The CDR3 consists of 14 residues. The V and J ends lost 7 bases and 2 bases respectively, with 14 bases between them. The DNA of the CDR3 is TGTGCCAGCATTTCACAGAGACCGAACTATGGCTACACCTTC. Its protein is CASISQRPNYGYTF.